What follows is one T cell receptor beta chain and its context. Its antigen is not identified. V was pared by 5 bases and J by 2 bases, with 12 bases between. Germline values: CDR1 ENHRY, CDR2 SYGVKD. This CDR3 is 15 amino acids long. The sample is drawn from a study of cytomegalovirus exposure and HLA in healthy donors. Both 60 Vbeta primers and 13 Jbeta primers went into the PCR. Data came from immunoSEQ multiplex PCR; TCRdb stores just in-frame clones and leaves some out. This sample carries around 75,000 clones, about 80% of them seen once, and the ten largest clones take 3% to 3.5%. Study conclusions and caveats: Association of approximately 18,000 TCR beta sequences with HLA alleles was found at 0.05 false discovery rate in a later analysis. Some V segments, including TRBV6-2 and TRBV6-3, were excluded as indistinguishable.

The sequenced sample consisted of PBMCs. The chain recombines TRBV10-3 with TRBJ2-2; D might be TRBD2 (6 bases). The clonotype was recovered from a man in his forties in good health and CMV-seronegative. CDR3: CAISPAGGNTGELFF. In DNA form, the CDR3 reads TGTGCCATCAGTCCCGCCGGGGGTAACACCGGGGAGCTGTTTTTT.